This record covers a single TCR beta chain. The antigen is undetermined. Repertoires were generated with immunoSEQ multiplex PCR, while TCRdb's copy carries only in-frame clones and drops some. The sample lists over 85,000 clones, roughly 92% seen once, with 2.5% in the top ten. These data are taken from a study of T cell responses to AZD1222 COVID-19 vaccine. Study-wide points: Vaccine-associated CD4 TCRs ranged over spike, dominating at 160-218 and 743-854.

This CDR3 comprises 14 residues. The V gene's germline CDR1 is MDHEN and CDR2 SYDVKM. V gave up 3 bases and J gave up 5 bases, with 10 bases separating them. This sequence was found in an adult who received the AZD1222 COVID-19 vaccine. Sequencing used peripheral blood, obtained 28 days after the second AZD1222 dose. The V and J genes are TRBV28 and TRBJ1-4; D remains unclear. CDR3 nucleotide sequence: TGTGCCAGCAGTTTTTATCCCGAAAATGAAAAACTGTTTTTT. Its protein product is CASSFYPENEKLFF.